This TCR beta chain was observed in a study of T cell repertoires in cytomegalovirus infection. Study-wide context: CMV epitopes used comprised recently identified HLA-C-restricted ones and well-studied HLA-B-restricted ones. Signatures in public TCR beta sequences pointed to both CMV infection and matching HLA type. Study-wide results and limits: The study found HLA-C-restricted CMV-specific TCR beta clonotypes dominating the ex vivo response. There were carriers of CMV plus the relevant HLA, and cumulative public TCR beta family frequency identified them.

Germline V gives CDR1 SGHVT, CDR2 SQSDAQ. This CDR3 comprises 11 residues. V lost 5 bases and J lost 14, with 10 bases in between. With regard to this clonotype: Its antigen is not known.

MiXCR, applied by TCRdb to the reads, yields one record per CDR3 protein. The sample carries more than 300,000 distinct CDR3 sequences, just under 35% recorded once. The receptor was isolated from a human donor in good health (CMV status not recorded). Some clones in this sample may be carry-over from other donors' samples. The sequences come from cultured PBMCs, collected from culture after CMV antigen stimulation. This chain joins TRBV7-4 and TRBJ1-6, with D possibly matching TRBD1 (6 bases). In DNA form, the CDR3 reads TGTGCCAGCAGCAATGGACAGTCCCTCCACTTT. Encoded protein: CASSNGQSLHF.